This TCR beta chain was sequenced for a study of blood T cell repertoires in COVID-19. Overall study: The study drew acute and convalescent COVID-19 samples from the United States, Italy and Spain. T cells, B-cell-depleted T cells, or PBMCs supplied cDNA or gDNA.

Per the authors' pipeline: The authors estimated nucleated cell counts from reference gene primer amplification. Assay used: immunoSEQ multiplex PCR; TCRdb lists only in-frame clones, some missing. The V and J calls and clone size were taken over from that table, and D and trimming were inferred from the DNA. The sample has some 400,000 clones; nearly 90% are singletons. V trimming: 6 bases; J trimming: 6 bases; junction bases outside the gene matches: 19. The CDR3 loop spans 18 amino acids. Germline V lookup: CDR1 SGHDT, CDR2 YYEEEE. Specimen: peripheral blood. This chain uses TRBV5-6 with TRBJ2-3; 10 bases fit TRBD2. The TCR sequence derives from a young man with active or convalescent COVID-19. DNA for the CDR3: TGTGCCAGCACCCCGAACTCCCCGCCGCAGCGGGAGGGGGATACGCAGTATTTT. Protein: CASTPNSPPQREGDTQYF.